This TCR beta chain was recovered during a study of T cell repertoires in cytomegalovirus infection. Overall study: Public signatures in TCR beta pointed to CMV infection and matching HLA type. Study-wide points: Adding up the frequency of public TCR beta families identified people who carried CMV plus the relevant HLA. In two of eight donors, the top clonotype was HLA-C-restricted CMV-specific.

Trimming stripped 5 bases from V and 4 bases from J, with 12 bases between. This CDR3 has 13 residues. Germline V gives CDR1 SGHTA, CDR2 FQGNSA. This clonotype was observed at least ten times. The antigen is not known. A single record per CDR3 protein comes from TCRdb applying MiXCR to the reads. The sample holds approximately 290,000 distinct CDR3 sequences, roughly 25% seen once. This TCR was sampled from a human donor in good health (CMV status not recorded). Some clones in this sample may be carry-over from other donors' samples. This chain links TRBV7-2 with TRBJ2-7, with D possibly TRBD2 on 5 matching bases. The sample was PBMCs. CDR3 sequence reads: CASSPKRVYEQYF. The CDR3 region has the DNA TGTGCCAGCAGCCCTAAGAGGGTGTACGAGCAGTACTTC.